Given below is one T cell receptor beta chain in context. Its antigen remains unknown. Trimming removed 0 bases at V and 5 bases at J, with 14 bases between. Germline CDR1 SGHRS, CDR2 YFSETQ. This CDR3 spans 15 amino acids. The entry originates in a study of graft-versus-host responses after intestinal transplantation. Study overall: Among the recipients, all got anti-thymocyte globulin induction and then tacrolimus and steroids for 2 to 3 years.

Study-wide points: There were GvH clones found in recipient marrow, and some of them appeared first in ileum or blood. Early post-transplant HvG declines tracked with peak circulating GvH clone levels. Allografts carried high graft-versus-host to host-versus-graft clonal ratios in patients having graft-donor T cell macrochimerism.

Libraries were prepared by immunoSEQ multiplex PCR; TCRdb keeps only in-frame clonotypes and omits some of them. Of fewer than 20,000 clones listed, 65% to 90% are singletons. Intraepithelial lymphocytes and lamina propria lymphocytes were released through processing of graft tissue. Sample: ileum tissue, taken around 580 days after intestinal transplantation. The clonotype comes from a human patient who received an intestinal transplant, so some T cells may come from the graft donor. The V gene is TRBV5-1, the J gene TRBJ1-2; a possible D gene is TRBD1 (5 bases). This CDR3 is CASSLDLGGAYGYTF. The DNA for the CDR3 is TGCGCCAGCAGCTTGGATCTGGGAGGGGCGTATGGCTACACCTTC.